The entry below describes one TCR beta chain. Its antigen is not known. The CDR3 has 13 residues. Germline V gives CDR1 SGHVS, CDR2 FQNEAQ. With V trimmed by 3 bases and J by 4 bases, 3 bases remained unmatched. Some clones are missing from TCRdb's copy, which holds only in-frame ones; the method was immunoSEQ multiplex PCR. The table shows roughly 350,000 clones, with about nine tenths occurring only once. These data come from a study of Ad26.COV2.S vaccination and SARS-CoV-2 variants. Study outcomes and limitations: Non-spike TCR breadth showed similarity between vaccine and placebo recipients. There was reportedly substantial breadth in spike-specific CD8+ and CD4+ T cell responses after vaccination. Placebo recipients trailed vaccine recipients in spike-specific TCR breadth.

Treatment reported: roughly 18 received Ad26.COV2.S at low or high dose, single or two shots; several received placebo; per-sample allocation not given. Material that was analyzed had been drawn on day 63 after the first vaccine or placebo injection. This sequence joins TRBV7-8 and TRBJ2-7, with 7 bases matching TRBD1. This TCR was sampled from a person aged 18-60 years who received the Ad26.COV2.S COVID-19 vaccine or a placebo. This specimen was peripheral blood, taken in a trial of Ad26.COV2.S vaccine versus placebo. The chain's CDR3 is CASSFGTDYEQYF. DNA of the CDR3: TGTGCCAGCAGCTTCGGGACAGATTACGAGCAGTACTTC. The full variable domain, rest sourced from reference TRBV7-8 and TRBJ2-7, is GAGVSQSPRYKVAKRGQDVALRCDPISGHVSLFWYQQALGQGPEFLTYFQNEAQLDKSGLPSDRFFAERPEGSVSTLKIQRTQQEDSAVYLCASSFGTDYEQYFGPGTRLTVT.